This TCR beta chain emerged from a study of T cells in Graves' hyperthyroidism and ophthalmopathy (dated by TCRdb to the late 2010s). As for the study more broadly: Peripheral blood samples were taken at initial diagnosis, before any treatment was given. To identify distinguishing TCR V-J signatures, a discovery cohort of around 100 patients was used, comprising 40 to 45 with Graves' ophthalmopathy and around 60 with stable Graves' hyperthyroidism. Whether ophthalmopathy could be predicted prospectively was tested in an independent validation cohort made up of under 20 hyperthyroidism patients plus 17 patients who later progressed to ophthalmopathy. The roughly 100 discovery patients were randomly divided into training and test sets at a 7:3 ratio. In more than 5 Graves' hyperthyroidism patients, the study also compared T-cell repertoires from thyroid tissue with T-cell repertoires from blood. After sampling, hyperthyroidism patients received methimazole starting at 30 mg daily, and ophthalmopathy patients received high-dose intravenous methylprednisolone. According to the paper, TCR Vbeta CDR3 sequencing was carried out on about 140 peripheral blood samples, which came from under 50 ophthalmopathy, approximately 72 hyperthyroidism and roughly 17 progressor patients.

This clonotype has ten or more counts. This receptor's antigen is unknown. The record has no base qualities; no much larger clone is one base away. V is cut by 5 bases and J by 4 bases, and the space between the germline ends is 8 bases. The germline V gene provides CDR1 MNHEY and CDR2 SVGAGI. The CDR3, cysteine through phenylalanine, is 12 amino acids long. The DNA shown is the 36-base CDR3, in frame from base 1. Graves' hyperthyroidism was defined as stable when no progression to ophthalmopathy occurred over 18 months of follow-up. The hyperthyroidism patients were between 18 and 65 years old and newly diagnosed, with a disease duration of less than 2 months. Exclusion was applied to patients with uncontrolled infections, other autoimmune diseases, pregnancy or lactation. Diagnoses were established on the basis of clinical symptoms, serum thyroxine and TRAb, thyroid ultrasound, and orbital computed tomography. PBMCs were isolated from more than 8 ml of fresh peripheral blood by Ficoll-Paque density gradient centrifugation. Trizol reagent was used to extract total RNA, and RNA quality was then checked on an Agilent 2100 Bioanalyzer.

On the study overall, not on this receptor specifically: Ophthalmopathy was separated from stable hyperthyroidism by a 13 V-J signature model, with over 85% sensitivity and about 81% specificity obtained in cross-validation and 80%/75% obtained in testing. No statistical method was used to set the sample size in advance, and investigators knew the group allocation. In validation, the model predicted progression to ophthalmopathy a median of approximately 6.6 months before onset, with about 67% sensitivity and about 75% specificity. Most expanded thyroid clonotypes (frequency above 0.001) were also detected in blood, suggesting blood repertoires may reflect thyroid immune responses.

The TCR beta CDR3 regions were amplified from RNA transcripts. The TCR CDR3 was subjected to a first round of RT-PCR using the HTBI primer set and the Qiagen OneStep RT-PCR kit. A second multiplex PCR round built the libraries, followed by size selection and purification. Paired-end sequencing of the libraries was performed with 100 bp reads on an Illumina HiSeq2000. Per the source publication's procedure: SOAPnuke was used to process the raw data, with reads discarded if the reads contained adapters or uncalled bases, had a mean Phred below 15, or lacked an exact constant-primer or identifier match. COPE v1.2.5 was used to merge the high-quality paired reads, and each unique nucleotide sequence was defined as a clonotype. MiTCR v1.1 was used to align clonotypes to the IMGT TRBV, TRBD and TRBJ reference segments. The analysis included only V-J combinations with a frequency above 0.0001, which together covered more than 99% of the repertoires. A TCS score was defined as the ratio of F50 (clonal expansion) to E x V (chaos), with BLOSUM62-based TCRdist applied between CDR3 peptides within each V-J. Welch's t-statistics and random forest reduced 450 to 600 V-J features to roughly 13, which were used in a naive Bayes classifier (R e1071). The Morisita-Horn index was used to measure how similar the thyroid and blood repertoires were. TCRdb reanalyzed the raw reads on its own, using fastp at Q25 for trimming and MiXCR for clone calling, and kept in-frame beta chains. Each CDR3 protein gets just one entry, which takes the most common genes and DNA from the rows behind it. The V and J calls come from TCRdb's annotation, not from the publication. This sample is represented by hundreds of thousands of distinct CDR3 sequences; approximately 36% of them were singletons. The ten largest clones add up to around 31% of the sample.

The TCR was taken from a woman in her forties with Graves' hyperthyroidism. Sequencing input: blood. This chain joins TRBV6-5 to TRBJ1-1; the D segment cannot be called with confidence. The nucleotide sequence is given as TGTGCCAGCAGTAGGGTCGCCACTGAAGCTTTCTTT. Its protein reads: CASSRVATEAFF.